One sample yielded the 9 T cell receptor beta chains listed below, sequenced in a study of blood T cell repertoires in COVID-19. The data were produced by immunoSEQ multiplex PCR, yet TCRdb's version contains in-frame clones alone and is incomplete. The table includes under 250,000 clones, roughly 85% detected once. Sequencing was carried out using PBMCs or T cells enriched from blood (not recorded which). All receptors derive from a woman in her fifties or sixties with acute COVID-19.

V usage is TRBV6-1 and J usage is TRBJ1-2; tentative D call: TRBD1 (5 bases). The V and J ends lost 0 bases and 7 bases respectively, with 12 bases between them. The CDR3 totals 14 residues. Germline lookup yields CDR1 MNHNS and CDR2 SASEGT. CDR3 nucleotides: TGTGCCAGCAGTGAAGCCGTCAGGCAGGGTGGCTACACCTTC. It encodes CASSEAVRQGGYTF.

This clone was recorded only once. The genes are TRBV6-5 and TRBJ1-6, with 7 bases that match TRBD1. The CDR3 runs to 14 residues. V lost 2 bases to trimming and J lost 6 bases; unmatched junction nucleotides: 1. CDR1 and CDR2 (germline): MNHEY, SVGAGI. CDR3 residues: CASSYRQGNSPLHF. DNA for the CDR3: TGTGCCAGCAGTTACCGACAGGGTAATTCACCCCTCCACTTT.

The chain is built from TRBV10-2 and TRBJ1-2; no clear D gene. There are 13 residues in the CDR3. Trimming left V 0 bases short and J 6 bases short, with 8 bases between. The germline gives CDR1 WSHSY, CDR2 SAAADI. The CDR3, as DNA: TGCGCCAGCAGTGAGTCTGAGTACCATGGCTACACCTTC. Its translation is CASSESEYHGYTF.

This chain links TRBV5-8 with TRBJ1-2; D remains ambiguous. This CDR3 has 12 residues. Germline-derived CDR1 and CDR2 are SGHTS and YDEGEE. Trimming stripped 2 bases from V and 5 bases from J, with 7 bases between. This chain's CDR3 is CASSLTQYGYTF. The DNA for the CDR3 is TGTGCCAGCAGCTTAACCCAGTATGGCTACACCTTC.

The rearrangement uses TRBV19 and TRBJ1-6; D unresolved. Germline CDR1 is LNHDA and CDR2 is SQIVND (reference sequence). The CDR3 has 16 residues. Trimming removed 10 bases at V and 7 bases at J, with 23 bases between. The CDR3 DNA sequence: TGTGCCACCCAGCGGCGGGAAGGAGGTGGGAATTCACCCCTCCACTTT. It encodes CATQRREGGGNSPLHF.

The V and J genes are TRBV7-2 and TRBJ2-3; 8 bases agree with TRBD2. J was trimmed by 6 bases and V by 4 bases; bases with no gene match: 6. The germline gives CDR1 SGHTA, CDR2 FQGNSA. This CDR3 has 14 amino acids. The CDR3 protein is CASSSRTSSDTQYF. DNA of the CDR3: TGTGCCAGCAGCTCAAGGACTAGCAGCGATACGCAGTATTTT.

This clone was counted only a few times. This chain links TRBV4-1 with TRBJ2-7, with 15 bases lining up with TRBD2. The CDR3 has 20 amino acids. V lost 0 bases and J lost 0; bases outside the gene matches: 9. Germline lookup yields CDR1 MGHRA and CDR2 YSYEKL. This CDR3 reads CASSQDAGLAGGGSSYEQYF. The DNA of the CDR3 is TGCGCCAGCAGCCAAGATGCGGGACTAGCGGGGGGAGGGAGCTCCTACGAGCAGTACTTC.

The CDR3 DNA follows: TGTGCCAGCAGCCCATGGGACAGGGGGCATGGCGGGGAGCTGTTTTTT. Translating it yields CASSPWDRGHGGELFF. The chain combines TRBV27 with TRBJ2-2; TRBD1 matches 12 bases. CDR1 MNHEY and CDR2 SMNVEV come from the germline V gene (reference sequence). V lost 6 bases to trimming and J lost 7 bases; unmatched junction nucleotides: 9. CDR3 length equals 16 residues.

The V and J genes are TRBV18 and TRBJ1-3; unclear D gene. The V and J ends lost 0 bases and 0 bases respectively, with 15 bases between them. Looked up from germline, CDR1 is KGHSH and CDR2 is LQKENI. This CDR3 has 18 residues. CDR3: CASSPPPFYASSGNTIYF. The CDR3 bases are TGTGCCAGCTCACCACCCCCCTTTTACGCCAGCTCTGGAAACACCATATATTTT. The full variable domain, rest sourced from reference TRBV18 and TRBJ1-3, is NAGVMQNPRHLVRRRGQEARLRCSPMKGHSHVYWYRQLPEEGLKFMVYLQKENIIDESGMPKERFSAEFPKEGPSILRIQQVVRGDSAAYFCASSPPPFYASSGNTIYFGEGSWLTVV.